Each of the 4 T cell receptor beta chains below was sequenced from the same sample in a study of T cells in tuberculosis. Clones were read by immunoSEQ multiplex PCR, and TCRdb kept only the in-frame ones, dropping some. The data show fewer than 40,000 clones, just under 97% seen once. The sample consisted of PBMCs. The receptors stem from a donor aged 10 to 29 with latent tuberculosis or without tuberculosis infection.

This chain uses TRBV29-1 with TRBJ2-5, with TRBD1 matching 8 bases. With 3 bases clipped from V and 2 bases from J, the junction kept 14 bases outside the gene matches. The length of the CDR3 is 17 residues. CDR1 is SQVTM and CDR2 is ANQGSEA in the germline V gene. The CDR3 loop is CSVEGQEEERWQETQYF. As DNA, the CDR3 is TGCAGCGTTGAGGGACAGGAGGAGGAAAGGTGGCAAGAGACCCAGTACTTC.

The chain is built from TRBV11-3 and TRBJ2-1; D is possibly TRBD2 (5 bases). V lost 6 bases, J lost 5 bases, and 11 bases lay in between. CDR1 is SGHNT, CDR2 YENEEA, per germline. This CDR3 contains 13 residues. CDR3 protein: CASSSGVHNEQFF. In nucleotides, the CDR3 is TGTGCCAGCAGTTCCGGGGTCCACAATGAGCAGTTCTTC. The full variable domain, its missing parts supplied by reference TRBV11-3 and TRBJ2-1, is EAGVVQSPRYKIIEKKQPVAFWCNPISGHNTLYWYLQNLGQGPELLIRYENEEAVDDSQLPKDRFSAERLKGVDSTLKIQPAELGDSAVYLCASSSGVHNEQFFGPGTRLTVL.

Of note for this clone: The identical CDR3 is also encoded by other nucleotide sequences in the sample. The CDR3 DNA follows: TGTGCCAGTAGTTGGACAGCCAACTATGGCTACACCTTC. It is translated as CASSWTANYGYTF. The rearrangement joins TRBV19 to TRBJ1-2, with D perhaps matching TRBD1 (6 bases). Germline V lookup: CDR1 LNHDA, CDR2 SQIVND (reference sequence). CDR3 length equals 13 residues. The V gene lost 5 bases and the J gene lost 2 bases, with 9 bases spanning the gap.

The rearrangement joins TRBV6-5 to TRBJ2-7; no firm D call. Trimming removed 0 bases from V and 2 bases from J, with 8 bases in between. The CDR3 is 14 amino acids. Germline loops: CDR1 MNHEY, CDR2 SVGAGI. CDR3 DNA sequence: TGTGCCAGCAGTTACTCGAGTGGTACCTACGAGCAGTACTTC. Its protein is CASSYSSGTYEQYF.